The 19 T cell receptor beta chains in this list originate from one sample, sequenced in a study of T cell responses to AZD1222 COVID-19 vaccine. Produced via immunoSEQ multiplex PCR; TCRdb's table is partial and in-frame only. The table lists about 130,000 clones, 90% to 95% of them singletons. The sequenced sample was peripheral blood, obtained 28 days after the second AZD1222 dose. Source of these receptors: an adult who received the AZD1222 COVID-19 vaccine.

The J gene is TRBJ2-7, the V gene TRBV30, with 9 bases fitting TRBD2. V lost 4 bases to trimming and J lost 1 base; unmatched junction nucleotides: 5. Germline assignment: CDR1 GTSNPN and CDR2 SVGIG (reference sequence). CDR3 length: 14 residues. CDR3 sequence: CAWTSGDLSYEQYF. DNA for the CDR3: TGTGCCTGGACTAGCGGGGACTTATCCTACGAGCAGTACTTC.

This rearrangement joins TRBV19 to TRBJ1-3, with D unclear. Per germline, CDR1 LNHDA and CDR2 SQIVND (reference sequence). CDR3 size: 15 residues. V lost 6 bases and J 0 bases, leaving 12 bases between the germline ends. The CDR3: CASSVTPNSGNTIYF. In DNA, the CDR3 is TGTGCCAGTAGCGTGACTCCAAACTCTGGAAACACCATATATTTT.

The chain combines TRBV4-1 with TRBJ1-6; TRBD1 matches 7 bases. Germline V gene sequence: CDR1 MGHRA, CDR2 YSYEKL. CDR3 length equals 15 residues. Trimming took 3 bases from V and 7 from J; bases not matched to a gene: 6. CDR3 residues: CASSQTTGLNSPLHF. CDR3 sequence (DNA): TGCGCCAGCAGCCAGACGACAGGGTTGAATTCACCCCTCCACTTT.

The chain employs TRBV9 and TRBJ2-1; 8 bases align to TRBD1. This CDR3 is built from 15 residues. CDR1 and CDR2 (germline): SGDLS, YYNGEE. The junction had 7 bases not matched to a gene; V was cut back by 4 bases and J by 4 bases. The CDR3 nucleotides read TGTGCCAGCAGCTGGGGGACAGGAGGATACAATGAGCAGTTCTTC. Translation gives CASSWGTGGYNEQFF.

This sequence joins TRBV5-1 and TRBJ2-3; 9 positions match TRBD2. V lost 0 bases, J lost 2 bases, and 4 bases stayed unmatched. Germline CDR1 reads SGHRS; CDR2 reads YFSETQ. CDR3 size: 16 residues. The CDR3 is CASSLGSSGATDTQYF. CDR3 DNA: TGCGCCAGCAGCTTGGGTTCTAGCGGGGCCACAGATACGCAGTATTTT.

The rearrangement links TRBV6-5 to TRBJ1-5; D is ambiguous. Germline V gene lookup returns CDR1 MNHEY and CDR2 SVGAGI. V was shortened by 6 bases and J by 5 bases, with 11 bases between the two germline ends. This CDR3 spans 13 amino acids. The CDR3 is CASSFNEDQPQHF. Written as DNA, the CDR3 is TGTGCCAGCAGCTTTAATGAAGATCAGCCCCAGCATTTT.

The sample holds one count of this clone. This chain connects TRBV6-6 to TRBJ1-6; 9 bases fit TRBD1. Germline CDR1 is MNHNY and CDR2 is SVGAGI (reference sequence). With 5 bases clipped from V and 8 bases from J, the junction kept 13 bases outside the gene matches. The CDR3 consists of 17 residues. DNA of the CDR3: TGTGCCAGCAGTCGGGGACAGGGCCTTATATTGGATTCACCCCTCCACTTT. The encoded protein is CASSRGQGLILDSPLHF.

This chain connects TRBV2 to TRBJ1-2, with D maybe TRBD1 (5 bases). This CDR3 is 13 amino acids long. Trimming left V 11 bases short and J 8 bases short, with 21 bases between. Germline V gene sequence: CDR1 SNHLY, CDR2 FYNNEI. The CDR3 DNA reads as TGTGCCTTACAGCCCCAGGGTGTCTTCGGCTACACCTTC. Translated, it gives CALQPQGVFGYTF.

The chain couples TRBV5-4 to TRBJ2-1, with 11 bases matching TRBD2. Trimming removed 3 bases from V and 2 bases from J; junction bases left unmatched: 4. Per germline, CDR1 SGHNT and CDR2 YYREEE (reference sequence). The CDR3 contains 16 residues. CDR3 in amino acids: CASSSPGLAAYNEQFF. In nucleotides, the CDR3 is TGTGCCAGCAGCTCACCGGGACTAGCGGCCTACAATGAGCAGTTCTTC.

The V gene is TRBV5-1, the J gene TRBJ2-7; 8 bases are shared with TRBD1. The V and J ends lost 1 base and 4 bases, in that order; junction bases with no gene match: 4. CDR3 length: 14 amino acids. CDR1 is SGHRS and CDR2 is YFSETQ in the germline V gene. CDR3 in DNA: TGCGCCAGCAGCTTGCAGGGGGCAGAATACGAGCAGTACTTC. This gives the protein CASSLQGAEYEQYF.

The chain is built from TRBV7-2 and TRBJ1-1; maybe TRBD1 (5 bases). This CDR3 has 16 amino acids. Trimming left V 0 bases short and J 0 bases short, with 11 bases between. Germline CDR1 is SGHTA and CDR2 is FQGNSA. The CDR3 loop is CASSLARGLMNTEAFF. Here the CDR3 DNA reads TGTGCCAGCAGCTTAGCAAGGGGCCTAATGAACACTGAAGCTTTCTTT.

The rearrangement joins TRBV30 to TRBJ1-4, with D tentatively TRBD1 (5 bases). CDR3 size: 15 residues. V lost 5 bases, J lost 5 bases, and 18 bases lay in between. From germline, CDR1 is GTSNPN and CDR2 SVGIG (reference sequence). As DNA, the CDR3 is TGTGCCTGGTTACCGGGGCAAATTCCAAATGAAAAACTGTTTTTT. It is translated as CAWLPGQIPNEKLFF.

The chain links TRBV2 to TRBJ1-5; perhaps TRBD1 as D (6 bases). This CDR3 contains 13 residues. Trimming took off 7 bases at V and 8 bases at J, with 15 bases between the two ends. The germline gives CDR1 SNHLY, CDR2 FYNNEI. CDR3 amino acids: CASKSQGWEPQHF. The CDR3 DNA follows: TGTGCCAGCAAATCGCAGGGGTGGGAGCCCCAGCATTTT.

The J gene is TRBJ2-7, the V gene TRBV2; D is perhaps TRBD1 or TRBD2 (5 bases each). Germline assignment: CDR1 SNHLY and CDR2 FYNNEI. The CDR3 is 14 residues long. The V and J ends lost 8 bases and 3 bases respectively, with 17 bases between them. The CDR3 loop is CASGLDGAVYEQYF. The CDR3 coding sequence is TGTGCCAGCGGGTTGGACGGGGCGGTCTACGAGCAGTACTTC.

The chain is built from TRBV6-5 and TRBJ1-1, with a weak D call TRBD1 (5 bases). Germline V gene lookup returns CDR1 MNHEY and CDR2 SVGAGI. The CDR3 is made up of 13 amino acids. V gave up 2 bases and J gave up 7 bases, with 11 bases separating them. The CDR3 protein is CASSYHQGLEAFF. The CDR3 bases are TGTGCCAGCAGTTACCACCAGGGCCTTGAAGCTTTCTTT.

The chain links TRBV13 to TRBJ2-1; D is ambiguous. From germline, CDR1 is PRHDT and CDR2 FYEKMQ (reference sequence). V dropped 6 bases and J dropped 5 bases, with 5 bases sitting between them. CDR3 size: 11 residues. The CDR3 spells CASRFDNEQFF. CDR3 coding DNA: TGTGCCAGCAGGTTCGACAATGAGCAGTTCTTC.

The table lists this clone with a count of one. The chain has TRBV6-1 and TRBJ1-2; D perhaps matches TRBD1 (5 bases). V was cut by 0 bases and J by 0 bases, with 8 bases left in between. Germline V gene data show CDR1 as MNHNS and CDR2 as SASEGT. The CDR3 has 15 residues. The CDR3 spells CASSEARGTNYGYTF. CDR3 bases: TGTGCCAGCAGTGAAGCTAGGGGAACTAACTATGGCTACACCTTC.

J is TRBJ1-1 and V is TRBV5-1; 7 nucleotides agree with TRBD1. Germline lookup yields CDR1 SGHRS and CDR2 YFSETQ. The V gene end was trimmed by 1 base and the J gene end by 1 base; junction bases not matched to a gene: 7. The CDR3 spans 16 residues. As DNA, the CDR3 is TGCGCCAGCAGCTTGTGGGGGGGACAGTCGAACACTGAAGCTTTCTTT. It translates to CASSLWGGQSNTEAFF.

The chain uses TRBV28 and TRBJ1-2; TRBD1 matches 10 bases. This CDR3 is built from 15 residues. Germline V gene lookup returns CDR1 MDHEN and CDR2 SYDVKM. The V and J ends lost 6 bases and 2 bases, in that order; junction bases with no gene match: 6. CDR3 nucleotides: TGTGCCAGCAGACCCGGGACAGGGGCGAACTATGGCTACACCTTC. Translated, it gives CASRPGTGANYGYTF.